This T cell receptor beta chain is from a study of blood T cell repertoires in COVID-19. Looking at the study overall: Whether acute or convalescent, the COVID-19 samples came from the United States, Italy and Spain. T cells, B-cell-depleted T cells, or PBMCs provided the cDNA or gDNA that served as material.

Original analysis: From reference gene primer amplification, estimates of nucleated cell counts were derived. Clones were read by immunoSEQ multiplex PCR, and TCRdb kept only the in-frame ones, dropping some. For V, J and clone size, that table is used; D and trimming come from the DNA. The data show 200,000 to 250,000 clones, 75% to 90% seen once. The sample comprised peripheral blood. The TCR was taken from a man aged 55-75 years who had recovered from COVID-19.

CDR3 coding DNA: TGTGCCAGCAGTCCTACAACGACAGGGTACGAGCAGTACTTC. It is translated as CASSPTTTGYEQYF. V is TRBV7-7 and J is TRBJ2-7; 7 bases are shared with TRBD1. The CDR3 totals 14 residues. CDR1 and CDR2 from the germline V gene are SSHAT and FNYEAQ (reference sequence). V was pared by 6 bases and J by 4 bases, with 9 bases of the junction left unmatched.